There are many counts of the clone carrying this T cell receptor (beta chain). The data derive from a study of T cells after yellow fever vaccination. Using its own MiXCR run on the 5' RACE reads, TCRdb lists one record per CDR3 protein. The repertoire holds around 310,000 distinct CDR3 sequences, with about 3.5% as singletons. Germline-derived CDR1 and CDR2 are SGHRS and YFSETQ. J lost 8 bases, V lost 0 bases, and 5 bases had no gene match. This CDR3 has 15 amino acids. The chain couples TRBV5-1 to TRBJ1-2; the match to TRBD1 covers 12 bases. This receptor was taken from a man between 18 and 35 years old who received the YFV17D yellow fever vaccine. The sequencing used PBMCs, collected on the day of the yellow fever booster vaccination. The CDR3 bases are TGCGCCAGCAGCTTGGCCGGGACAGGGGGCGGAGGCTACACCTTC. Its translation: CASSLAGTGGGGYTF.